These 14 T cell receptor beta chains share one sample of origin, sequenced in a study of T cells in tumors after PD-1 blockade. Generated by immunoSEQ multiplex PCR, the TCRdb table keeps only in-frame clones and is missing some. The sample carries tens of thousands of clones, 60% to 80% recorded once. Sequencing used PBMCs, obtained before anti-PD-1 treatment. These receptors were collected from a human donor with basal cell carcinoma.

The table lists this clone with a few counts. The chain combines TRBV2 with TRBJ2-4; maybe TRBD1 (5 bases). V lost 4 bases, J lost 2 bases, and 9 bases lay in between. CDR3 size: 14 residues. CDR1 SNHLY and CDR2 FYNNEI come from the germline V gene. The CDR3 sequence is CASSAQGSKNIQYF. The CDR3 nucleotides are TGTGCCAGCAGTGCTCAGGGTTCCAAAAACATTCAGTACTTC.

The CDR3 here is CASSQAPQRQPQHF. CDR3 sequence (DNA): TGTGCCAGCAGCCAAGCCCCGCAACGGCAGCCCCAGCATTTT. The chain links TRBV3-1 (or the pseudogene TRBV3-2) to TRBJ1-5; D not resolved. Trimming left V 1 base short and J 7 bases short, with 11 bases between. CDR1 LGHDT and CDR2 YNNKEL come from the germline V gene (reference sequence). There are 14 residues in the CDR3.

V and J are TRBV7-9 and TRBJ1-2, with 8 positions matching TRBD1. The CDR3 extends over 16 amino acids. CDR1 and CDR2 from the germline V gene are SEHNR and FQNEAQ (reference sequence). Trimming removed 0 bases from V and 4 bases from J; junction bases left unmatched: 7. The CDR3 reads CASSLALTDRGYGYTF. Written as DNA, the CDR3 is TGTGCCAGCAGCTTAGCGCTCACTGACAGGGGCTATGGCTACACCTTC.

The table lists this clone with a few counts. The chain joins TRBV5-6 to TRBJ1-1; unclear D gene. CDR1 and CDR2 (germline): SGHDT, YYEEEE. Trimming shortened V by 0 bases and J by 4 bases, and 16 bases separated the two germline ends. CDR3 length equals 16 residues. CDR3 amino acids: CASSLAAAKIVTEAFF. The CDR3 nucleotides are TGTGCCAGCAGCTTGGCGGCGGCTAAGATCGTCACTGAAGCTTTCTTT.

The V and J genes are TRBV7-9 and TRBJ2-5, with a tentative D call TRBD2 (6 bases). The V gene lost 1 base and the J gene lost 1 base, with 10 bases spanning the gap. The CDR3 extends over 15 amino acids. CDR1 and CDR2 from the germline V gene are SEHNR and FQNEAQ (reference sequence). The DNA for the CDR3 is TGTGCCAGCAGCTTAGTTGGGGACTTCCAAGAGACCCAGTACTTC. Residues: CASSLVGDFQETQYF.

The chain combines TRBV2 with TRBJ2-1, with no clear D. CDR1 and CDR2 from the germline V gene are SNHLY and FYNNEI. Trimming left V 6 bases short and J 8 bases short, with 17 bases between. CDR3 length: 14 amino acids. CDR3 in amino acids: CASRGLALVYEQFF. DNA of the CDR3: TGTGCCAGCAGGGGGTTAGCTTTGGTCTATGAGCAGTTCTTC.

The chain combines TRBV6-1 with TRBJ2-4; TRBD1 matches 9 bases. V dropped 0 bases and J dropped 0; count of bases not matched to a gene: 12. Germline CDR1 is MNHNS and CDR2 is SASEGT. The CDR3 runs 20 residues. The CDR3 coding sequence is TGTGCCAGCAGTGAAGCGATCCGGGGACAGGGCCTACTAGCCAAAAACATTCAGTACTTC. It codes for CASSEAIRGQGLLAKNIQYF.

The genes are TRBV18 and TRBJ1-1, with TRBD1 identical over 8 bases. J was trimmed by 4 bases and V by 2 bases; bases with no gene match: 6. CDR1 and CDR2 from the germline V gene are KGHSH and LQKENI. The CDR3 is 15 residues long. CDR3 sequence: CASSPSGGRSTEAFF. CDR3 coding DNA: TGTGCCAGCTCACCATCAGGGGGCCGTAGCACTGAAGCTTTCTTT. Using reference TRBV18 and TRBJ1-1 for the parts outside the CDR3, the full variable domain is NAGVMQNPRHLVRRRGQEARLRCSPMKGHSHVYWYRQLPEEGLKFMVYLQKENIIDESGMPKERFSAEFPKEGPSILRIQQVVRGDSAAYFCASSPSGGRSTEAFFGQGTRLTVV.

The chain combines TRBV15 with TRBJ1-1; TRBD1 matches at 8 bases. The CDR3 has 18 residues. V lost 2 bases to trimming and J lost 1 base; unmatched junction nucleotides: 12. Germline V gives CDR1 LNHNV, CDR2 YYDKDF (reference sequence). This CDR3 reads CATSRRPGGGQGNTEAFF. CDR3 nucleotides: TGTGCCACCAGCAGACGACCTGGCGGCGGACAGGGGAACACTGAAGCTTTCTTT.

The chain carries TRBV18 and TRBJ2-2; TRBD2 is a possible D gene (5 bases). V was shortened by 0 bases and J by 3 bases, with 14 bases between the two germline ends. The germline CDR1 and CDR2 sequences are KGHSH and LQKENI. The CDR3 has 17 residues. This chain's CDR3 is CASSPPKRLADTGELFF. CDR3 bases: TGTGCCAGCTCACCACCGAAAAGGCTAGCCGACACCGGGGAGCTGTTTTTT.

The gene calls are TRBV6-5 and TRBJ1-3; D is ambiguous. CDR3 length: 11 amino acids. The V gene's germline CDR1 is MNHEY and CDR2 SVGAGI. V dropped 6 bases and J dropped 5 bases, with 5 bases sitting between them. As DNA, the CDR3 is TGTGCCAGCAGCCCCAGAAACACCATATATTTT. It encodes CASSPRNTIYF.

J is TRBJ1-5 and V is TRBV24-1; D not certain. Germline V gene data show CDR1 as KGHDR and CDR2 as SFDVKD. The CDR3 contains 14 residues. V was trimmed by 4 bases and J by 0 bases, leaving 6 bases between them. The CDR3 loop reads CATSDPYSNQPQHF. DNA of the CDR3: TGTGCCACCAGTGACCCATATAGCAATCAGCCCCAGCATTTT.

The rearrangement joins TRBV5-5 to TRBJ1-1; D is unclear. The CDR3 extends over 15 amino acids. V lost 4 bases to trimming and J lost 4 bases, with 17 bases between them. CDR1 and CDR2 from the germline V gene are SGHKS and YYEKEE (reference sequence). For the CDR3, the DNA is TGTGCCAGCAGCCCAGTCGCGGGGAGTCGCACTGAAGCTTTCTTT. This gives the protein CASSPVAGSRTEAFF.

This clone was observed a few times. This chain joins TRBV27 and TRBJ2-7; D is uncertain. Trimming stripped 3 bases from V and 1 base from J, with 13 bases between. There are 15 residues in the CDR3. Germline V gene data show CDR1 as MNHEY and CDR2 as SMNVEV (reference sequence). The CDR3 nucleotides read TGTGCCAGCAGTTTGAAGGTTTCAGGATCCTACGAGCAGTACTTC. Its translation: CASSLKVSGSYEQYF.